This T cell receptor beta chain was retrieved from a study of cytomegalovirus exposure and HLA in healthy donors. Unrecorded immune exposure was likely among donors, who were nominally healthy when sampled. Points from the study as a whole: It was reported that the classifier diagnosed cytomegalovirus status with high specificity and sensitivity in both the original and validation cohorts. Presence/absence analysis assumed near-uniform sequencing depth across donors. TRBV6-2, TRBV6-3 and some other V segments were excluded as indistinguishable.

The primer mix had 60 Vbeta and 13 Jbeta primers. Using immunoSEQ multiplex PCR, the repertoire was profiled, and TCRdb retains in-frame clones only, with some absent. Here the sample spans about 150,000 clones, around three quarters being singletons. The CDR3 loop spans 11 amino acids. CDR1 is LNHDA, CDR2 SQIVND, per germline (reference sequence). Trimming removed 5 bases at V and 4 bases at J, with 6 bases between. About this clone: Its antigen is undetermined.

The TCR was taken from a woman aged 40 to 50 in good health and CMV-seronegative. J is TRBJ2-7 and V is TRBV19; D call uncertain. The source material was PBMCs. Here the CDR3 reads CASSPGYEQYF. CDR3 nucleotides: TGTGCCAGTAGTCCCGGGTACGAGCAGTACTTC.